The clone carrying this T cell receptor (beta chain) was counted many times. This CDR3 spans 18 amino acids. The V and J ends lost 7 bases and 0 bases, in that order; junction bases with no gene match: 10. This record comes from a study of CD8 T cells in ankylosing spondylitis. TCRdb ran MiXCR on the 5' RACE reads and lists one entry per CDR3 protein. The sample records around 250,000 distinct CDR3 sequences, 15% to 20% being singletons. Sequencing was performed on blood, either unsorted or a sorted T cell fraction (not recorded which). This sequence joins TRBV12-3 or TRBV12-4 and TRBJ2-6; 9 bases align to TRBD1. The receptor was isolated from a male donor with ankylosing spondylitis or in good health (not recorded which). The CDR3 spells CASTNRDRASSGANVLTF. In DNA, the CDR3 is TGTGCCAGCACAAACCGGGACAGGGCATCCTCTGGGGCCAACGTCCTGACTTTC.